These 9 T cell receptor beta chains share one sample of origin, sequenced in a study of blood T cell repertoires in COVID-19. Repertoires were generated with immunoSEQ multiplex PCR, while TCRdb's copy carries only in-frame clones and drops some. Of about 230,000 clones detected, 70% to 90% appear once; the ten largest clones hold under 3%. The sequenced material came from peripheral blood. These receptors all come from a woman between 65 and 79 years old with active or convalescent COVID-19.

In nucleotides, the CDR3 is TGTGCCAGCTCACCGGGACAGGCTAATGAAAAACTGTTTTTT. Translating it yields CASSPGQANEKLFF. The chain links TRBV18 to TRBJ1-4; TRBD1 agrees at 8 bases. Trimming took 3 bases from V and 3 from J; bases not matched to a gene: 0. CDR1 and CDR2 from the germline V gene are KGHSH and LQKENI. This CDR3 has 14 amino acids.

Only a few counts were recorded for this clone. V and J are TRBV2 and TRBJ2-7, with 8 positions matching TRBD1. After removal of 7 bases from V and 5 bases from J, the junction contained 7 bases not matched to a gene. Germline V lookup: CDR1 SNHLY, CDR2 FYNNEI. This CDR3 has 13 amino acids. As DNA, the CDR3 is TGTGCCAGCAACCAGGGGGCTAGGAACGAGCAGTACTTC. Encoded protein: CASNQGARNEQYF. Looking up the rest from reference TRBV2 and TRBJ2-7 gives the full variable domain: EPEVTQTPSHQVTQMGQEVILRCVPISNHLYFYWYRQILGQKVEFLVSFYNNEISEKSEIFDDQFSVERPDGSNFTLKIRSTKLEDSAMYFCASNQGARNEQYFGPGTRLTVT.

V and J are TRBV21-1 and TRBJ2-7; the table's D call TRBD2 went unverified against the DNA. TRBV21-1 is tagged as a pseudogene. The CDR3 loop spans 10 amino acids. The CDR3 spells CASSREGCYF. CDR3 bases: TGTGCCAGCAGCAGGGAGGGGTGCTACTTC.

The chain recombines TRBV19 with TRBJ2-5; 9 positions agree with TRBD2. Trimming cost V 3 bases and J 4 bases; bases outside gene matches: 9. Germline V gene data show CDR1 as LNHDA and CDR2 as SQIVND (reference sequence). This CDR3 has 16 amino acids. CDR3 sequence: CASSMGSGRGGETQYF. The CDR3 DNA is TGTGCCAGTAGTATGGGTAGCGGGAGAGGCGGAGAGACCCAGTACTTC.

In this sample, this clone turned up once. The chain has TRBV23-1 and TRBJ2-7, with D perhaps matching TRBD2 (5 bases). TRBV23-1 is an ORF for which the function is uncertain. The CDR3 sequence is 17 residues long. Trimming removed 0 bases at V and 6 bases at J, with 21 bases between. CDR3 loop: CASSQSPQEFPRGEQYF. As DNA, the CDR3 is TGCGCCAGCAGTCAATCGCCCCAGGAGTTCCCTCGGGGCGAGCAGTACTTC.

Concerning this clone itself: The sample has other DNA sequences that encode this CDR3 too. V usage is TRBV5-1 and J usage is TRBJ2-1; 8 bases align to TRBD2. CDR3 length: 14 residues. The germline V gene encodes CDR1 SGHRS and CDR2 YFSETQ. Trimming took 1 base from V and 6 from J; bases not matched to a gene: 3. The CDR3, as DNA: TGCGCCAGCAGCTTGCGGGGGGGCCCCAATGAGCAGTTCTTC. Amino acid sequence: CASSLRGGPNEQFF.

The chain recombines TRBV28 with TRBJ1-4; a weak D match, TRBD1 (6 bases). The CDR3 sequence is 16 residues long. Germline assignment: CDR1 MDHEN and CDR2 SYDVKM. Trimming left V 8 bases short and J 3 bases short, with 19 bases between. CDR3 DNA sequence: TGTGCCAGCTCCCGCCAGGGGCCGCCCTCTAATGAAAAACTGTTTTTT. Translating gives CASSRQGPPSNEKLFF.

This clone was counted a single time. V usage is TRBV10-3 and J usage is TRBJ2-4, with 13 bases lining up with TRBD2. V was pared by 4 bases and J by 5 bases, with 8 bases of the junction left unmatched. The CDR3 spans 17 residues. The germline gives CDR1 ENHRY, CDR2 SYGVKD. The CDR3 loop reads CAISGRLAGGLENIQYF. The CDR3, as DNA: TGTGCCATCAGTGGAAGACTAGCGGGGGGCCTTGAAAACATTCAGTACTTC.

The chain employs TRBV6-5 and TRBJ1-5; 7 bases line up with TRBD1. Germline V gene lookup returns CDR1 MNHEY and CDR2 SVGAGI. The CDR3 contains 15 residues. Trimming took 10 bases from V and 3 from J; bases not matched to a gene: 12. CDR3 bases: TGTGCCACCGCGTTACAGGGGACAAACAATCAGCCCCAGCATTTT. Encoded protein: CATALQGTNNQPQHF.